This T cell receptor (beta chain) was captured in a study of Ad26.COV2.S vaccination and SARS-CoV-2 variants. Whole-study context: Enrolled in COV1001, the donor was in the Ad26.COV2.S trial arm, which received the vaccine. Doses of Ad26.COV2.S were injected into muscle once or twice, 56 days apart.

Per the germline V gene, CDR1 is MDHEN and CDR2 is SYDVKM. With 4 bases removed from V and 0 bases from J, the gap between germline ends came to 13 bases. CDR3 size: 15 residues. Treatment meaning: around 19 received Ad26.COV2.S at low or high dose, single or two shots; about 5 received placebo; per-sample allocation not given. Day 63 after the first injection of vaccine or placebo was the sampling time. This person who donated was an adult of 18-55 years in Boston. The vaccine antigen was prefusion-stabilized Wuhan SARS-CoV-2 spike. Using immunoSEQ multiplex PCR, the repertoire was profiled, and TCRdb retains in-frame clones only, with some absent. Among about 420,000 clones, around nine tenths were seen once, and the ten largest hold 3.6%.

The clonotype originates from a person aged 18-65 years who received the Ad26.COV2.S COVID-19 vaccine or a placebo. The specimen was peripheral blood, collected in a trial of Ad26.COV2.S vaccine versus placebo. The chain uses TRBV28 and TRBJ2-7; TRBD1 is a possible D gene (6 bases). CDR3 residues: CASSSRTVSSYEQYF. The CDR3 bases are TGTGCCAGCAGTTCAAGGACAGTGTCCTCCTACGAGCAGTACTTC.